The sequence of this TCR beta chain was determined in a study of blood T cells in healthy people across ages. Notes on the study in general: Among long-lived donors, naive CD4+ cells were more numerous and diversity higher than in aged donors. The CMV status of each donor remained undetermined, and this could have confounded shifts in expanded clonotypes. It was held that the diversity estimates obtained from one million T cells were underestimates.

Together with a sample-barcoded 5' primer, a J-beta primer mix was included in a second PCR lasting 7 to 11 cycles. MiXCR, applied by TCRdb to the 5' RACE reads, yields one record per CDR3 protein. The sample consists of hundreds of thousands of distinct CDR3 sequences, 52% of them appearing once. A note on this clonotype: What it binds is not known.

V shed 4 bases and J shed 10 bases, with 15 bases lying between them. The CDR3 has 13 residues. The germline gives CDR1 SGHRS, CDR2 YFSETQ. Sequences were obtained from blood. The clonotype was recovered from a woman over 75 in good health. V is TRBV5-1 and J is TRBJ2-1, with no clear D. The CDR3 spells CASSAVPVGEQFF. For the CDR3, the DNA is TGCGCCAGCAGCGCCGTCCCTGTGGGCGAGCAGTTCTTC.